The TCR beta chain described here comes from a study of CD8+ T cells in alopecia areata. Study-level results: The study found that many expanded lesional clones persisted in scalp and blood during tofacitinib. Sequenced scalp T cells also include alphabeta T cells resident in normal skin.

Treatment described: oral pan-JAK inhibitor, 5-10 mg twice daily. This clone came up once. Its antigen is unidentified. This CDR3 has 12 amino acids. V was clipped by 6 bases and J by 3 bases, with 8 bases between them. Germline V lookup: CDR1 MNHEY, CDR2 SMNVEV (reference sequence). cDNA reverse transcribed from extracted RNA served as the sequencing template. Libraries were prepared by immunoSEQ multiplex PCR; TCRdb keeps only in-frame clonotypes and omits some of them. The sample comprises fewer than 250,000 clones, around two fifths of which are singletons, and around 0.48% rests with the top ten. This material consisted of CD4+ T cells sorted from blood, taken between weeks 30 and 35, from a patient treated with tofacitinib. This sequence joins TRBV27 and TRBJ2-5, with D uncertain. The receptor's source is a human donor with alopecia areata. CDR3 nucleotides: TGTGCCAGCAGAGACCTAGAAGAGACCCAGTACTTC. This sequence encodes CASRDLEETQYF.